This T cell receptor beta chain was found in a study of response to subunit inactivated influenza vaccine. This CDR3 contains 14 residues. The germline V and J ends were trimmed by 2 bases and 3 bases, with 11 bases remaining between them. Looked up from germline, CDR1 is MNHEY and CDR2 is SVGEGT. TCRdb re-called the RT-PCR reads through MiXCR, storing one row per CDR3 protein. The sample consists of around 790,000 distinct CDR3 sequences, around 20% of them appearing once. This clonotype was obtained from a man aged 50 to 60 who received an inactivated influenza vaccine. The sequences come from PBMCs from blood, collected roughly 5 days after vaccination. The chain uses TRBV6-2 or TRBV6-3 and TRBJ2-7, with D unclear. CDR3 protein: CASSYPGEHYEQYF. The CDR3, as DNA: TGTGCCAGCAGTTACCCAGGAGAACACTACGAGCAGTACTTC.